These 22 T cell receptor beta chains were all obtained from the same sample, sequenced in a study of CD8 T cells in Susac syndrome. The RNA, 0.5 to 1 ug, was put through reverse transcription using random hexamers. Each CDR3 protein gets one entry after TCRdb re-called the immunoSEQ multiplex PCR reads with MiXCR. The sample contains some 97,000 distinct CDR3 sequences, about 95% of which appear only once. The sequencing input was CD8+ T cells from PBMCs. The receptors originated from a human donor with Susac syndrome.

This chain uses TRBV20-1 with TRBJ2-1; TRBD2 agrees at 7 bases. After removal of 3 bases from V and 6 bases from J, the junction contained 8 bases not matched to a gene. Per the germline V gene, CDR1 is DFQATT and CDR2 is SNEGSKA (reference sequence). The CDR3 runs 14 residues. The CDR3 region has the DNA TGCAGTGCTAGGGACGGGACTAACCCCAATGAGCAGTTCTTC. It codes for CSARDGTNPNEQFF.

The CDR3 bases are TGCAGCGTTGAGACTAGCGGGAGGTCGTACGAGCAGTACTTC. It is translated as CSVETSGRSYEQYF. The genes are TRBV29-1 and TRBJ2-7; 13 nucleotides line up with TRBD2. This CDR3 spans 14 amino acids. V gave up 3 bases and J gave up 4 bases; unmatched junction bases: 3. Germline CDR1 SQVTM, CDR2 ANQGSEA.

This clonotype showed up just a few times. V gene TRBV12-5 combines with J gene TRBJ2-6; the D is unclear. The CDR3 contains 13 residues. The V gene's germline CDR1 is LGHNT and CDR2 FRNRAP. V lost 1 base, J lost 3 bases, and 1 base lay in between. The CDR3 coding sequence is TGTGCTAGTGGTTTGGGTGGGGCCAACGTCCTGACTTTC. Protein sequence: CASGLGGANVLTF.

The DNA of the CDR3 is TGTGCCAGCAGCTTAGCCCCGACTAGCGGGGGGGATAATGAGCAGTTCTTC. Translated, it gives CASSLAPTSGGDNEQFF. The chain is built from TRBV7-9 and TRBJ2-1, with 14 positions matching TRBD2. The length of the CDR3 is 17 residues. J was trimmed by 7 bases and V by 0 bases; bases with no gene match: 5. Germline V gene data show CDR1 as SEHNR and CDR2 as FQNEAQ (reference sequence).

The J gene is TRBJ1-2, the V gene TRBV19; D call uncertain. V lost 3 bases, J lost 8 bases, and 13 bases lay in between. The CDR3 length is 13 residues. CDR1 is LNHDA, CDR2 SQIVND, per germline (reference sequence). The CDR3 spells CASSIPEARGYTF. The CDR3 bases are TGTGCCAGTAGTATCCCCGAAGCACGCGGCTACACCTTC.

V and J are TRBV12-3 or TRBV12-4 and TRBJ2-1; TRBD2 matches 8 bases. V gave up 3 bases and J gave up 4 bases; unmatched junction bases: 11. The length of the CDR3 is 17 residues. The CDR3 DNA reads TGTGCCAGCAGTTTGGAGTTAGCGGGGCCGCCTTACAATGAGCAGTTCTTC. Protein: CASSLELAGPPYNEQFF.

The rearrangement links TRBV29-1 to TRBJ2-7, with D uncertain. The CDR3 sequence is 12 residues long. CDR1 is SQVTM, CDR2 ANQGSEA, per germline. Trimming removed 1 base at V and 0 bases at J, with 4 bases between. Here the CDR3 reads CSVEVSSYEQYF. Written as DNA, the CDR3 is TGCAGCGTTGAAGTTTCCTCCTACGAGCAGTACTTC.

This chain links TRBV15 with TRBJ1-1, with D perhaps matching TRBD1 (6 bases). Trimming removed 0 bases at V and 6 bases at J, with 14 bases between. The CDR3 length is 15 residues. Per the germline V gene, CDR1 is LNHNV and CDR2 is YYDKDF (reference sequence). The CDR3 nucleotides are TGTGCCACCAGCAGAGACGCGGGGGCGGTCGCTGAAGCTTTCTTT. This encodes CATSRDAGAVAEAFF.

This clonotype was counted only a few times. The rearrangement links TRBV6-5 to TRBJ1-5, with a possible D match to TRBD1 (6 bases). The length of the CDR3 is 14 residues. Germline V CDR1 and CDR2: MNHEY, SVGAGI. With 8 bases removed from V and 1 base from J, the gap between germline ends came to 12 bases. CDR3 residues: CASSKGGSNQPQHF. The DNA for the CDR3 is TGTGCCAGCTCCAAGGGGGGGAGCAATCAGCCCCAGCATTTT.

V and J are TRBV4-1 and TRBJ1-1, with D perhaps matching TRBD1 (6 bases). This CDR3 region has 14 residues. Trimming removed 1 base from V and 5 bases from J, with 11 bases in between. Germline V gives CDR1 MGHRA, CDR2 YSYEKL. In DNA, the CDR3 is TGCGCCAGCAGCCAAGCACAGGGTGTTACTGAAGCTTTCTTT. Translation gives CASSQAQGVTEAFF.

The chain uses TRBV5-1 and TRBJ1-2; D remains unclear. The germline CDR1 and CDR2 sequences are SGHRS and YFSETQ. This CDR3 has 14 amino acids. V was shortened by 0 bases and J by 7 bases, with 13 bases between the two germline ends. CDR3 coding DNA: TGCGCCAGCAGCTTGGCCGCCCCGGGGTCTGGCTACACCTTC. Translating it yields CASSLAAPGSGYTF.

This rearrangement joins TRBV27 to TRBJ2-2; D is unresolved. Trimming took 0 bases from V and 7 from J, leaving 6 bases between them. CDR1 and CDR2 from the germline V gene are MNHEY and SMNVEV (reference sequence). The CDR3 extends over 13 amino acids. This CDR3 reads CASSLSYGGELFF. CDR3 sequence (DNA): TGTGCCAGCAGTTTATCGTACGGCGGGGAGCTGTTTTTT.

The chain links TRBV20-1 to TRBJ1-5; maybe TRBD1 (5 bases). The CDR3 length is 12 residues. Germline V gene data show CDR1 as DFQATT and CDR2 as SNEGSKA (reference sequence). Trimming stripped 6 bases from V and 2 bases from J, with 8 bases between. The CDR3 spells CSALGGNQPQHF. The CDR3 region has the DNA TGCAGTGCCCTGGGGGGCAATCAGCCCCAGCATTTT.

The chain carries TRBV5-1 and TRBJ2-7; 7 nucleotides line up with TRBD2. The CDR3 consists of 13 residues. Looked up from germline, CDR1 is SGHRS and CDR2 is YFSETQ. J gave up 3 bases and V 1 base, and 1 base lay outside the gene matches. The CDR3 is CASSLSSGYEQYF. CDR3 bases: TGCGCCAGCAGCTTGTCTAGCGGCTACGAGCAGTACTTC.

J is TRBJ2-3 and V is TRBV6-1, with 11 bases aligning to TRBD2. The germline gives CDR1 MNHNS, CDR2 SASEGT. Trimming cost V 2 bases and J 5 bases; bases outside gene matches: 0. The CDR3 is made up of 14 amino acids. CDR3 nucleotides: TGTGCCAGCAGTGAACTAGCGGGGGGAGATACGCAGTATTTT. Its translation: CASSELAGGDTQYF.

The count of this clonotype is one. V is TRBV29-1 and J is TRBJ2-7; TRBD1 aligns across 7 bases. Per germline, CDR1 SQVTM and CDR2 ANQGSEA. The V gene end was trimmed by 6 bases and the J gene end by 3 bases; junction bases not matched to a gene: 8. CDR3 length equals 13 residues. The CDR3 region has the DNA TGCAGCGTCCCGGGACAGAACTACTACGAGCAGTACTTC. Amino acid sequence: CSVPGQNYYEQYF.

The chain combines TRBV3-1 with TRBJ1-1; D gene unclear. Germline CDR1 LGHDT, CDR2 YNNKEL (reference sequence). The CDR3 spans 12 residues. Trimming pared 4 bases from V and 4 bases from J, leaving 7 bases between. The CDR3 is CASSPRTTEAFF. Written as DNA, the CDR3 is TGTGCCAGCAGCCCTAGGACCACTGAAGCTTTCTTT.

This clonotype was observed once. This chain links TRBV7-2 with TRBJ2-5, with D unresolved. This CDR3 has 14 residues. Trimming left V 1 base short and J 7 bases short, with 13 bases between. Germline V CDR1 and CDR2: SGHTA, FQGNSA. The CDR3 protein is CASSLEKGSSTQYF. In DNA form, the CDR3 reads TGTGCCAGCAGCTTAGAAAAAGGTTCATCGACCCAGTACTTC.

The CDR3, as DNA: TGTGCCAGCAGTTTGGACCATCGAACAGGGTCAGATACGCAGTATTTT. Translated, it gives CASSLDHRTGSDTQYF. The V gene is TRBV28, the J gene TRBJ2-3; D is possibly TRBD1 (6 bases). The CDR3 covers 16 residues. CDR1 MDHEN and CDR2 SYDVKM come from the germline V gene. V was shortened by 3 bases and J by 4 bases, with 17 bases between the two germline ends.

This clonotype was recorded only once. The chain recombines TRBV9 with TRBJ1-6, with D unclear. Per the germline V gene, CDR1 is SGDLS and CDR2 is YYNGEE. V lost 0 bases and J lost 3, with 7 bases in between. The CDR3 is made up of 15 amino acids. The CDR3 DNA reads as TGTGCCAGCAGCGTAGTACCAGACTATAATTCACCCCTCCACTTT. Translating it yields CASSVVPDYNSPLHF.

The CDR3 coding sequence is TGTGCCAGCGGGTCGAACAGCAATGAAAAACTGTTTTTT. This sequence encodes CASGSNSNEKLFF. V usage is TRBV9 and J usage is TRBJ1-4; D gene ambiguous. The V and J ends lost 7 bases and 5 bases respectively, with 12 bases between them. Germline CDR1 SGDLS, CDR2 YYNGEE. The CDR3 totals 13 residues.

The rearrangement uses TRBV20-1 and TRBJ2-1, with TRBD1 matching over 11 bases. The CDR3 covers 13 residues. Unmatched junction bases numbered 6, after V lost 5 bases and J lost 9 bases. Germline V gene sequence: CDR1 DFQATT, CDR2 SNEGSKA (reference sequence). This CDR3 is CSAPGQGVAEQFF. DNA for the CDR3: TGCAGTGCTCCGGGACAGGGGGTAGCTGAGCAGTTCTTC.